This TCR beta chain was sequenced in a study of cytomegalovirus exposure and HLA in healthy donors. General study findings and limits: As confirmed in vitro, a few CMV-associated chains were specific for CMV antigens. Some TCR beta chains (roughly 160 of them) were listed as cytomegalovirus-associated.

The donors were members of the validation cohort comprising approximately 110 subjects, separate from the approximately 710-subject first cohort. CDR1 SGHNT and CDR2 YYREEE come from the germline V gene (reference sequence). CDR3 length equals 15 residues. V was clipped by 1 base and J by 8 bases, with 13 bases between them. Sequencing was performed with immunoSEQ multiplex PCR; in TCRdb, only in-frame clones are kept and a portion is missing. Of some 250,000 clones detected, nearly 90% appear once; the ten largest clones hold about 0.36%. Points on this clone: What it binds is not known.

This sequence joins TRBV5-4 and TRBJ1-6; D might be TRBD1 (6 bases). The sample consisted of PBMCs. This receptor was obtained from a woman aged 18-29 years in good health and CMV-seronegative. The CDR3 coding sequence is TGTGCCAGCAGCTTGTCAGGGGCGCGTGATTCACCCCTCCACTTT. Translated, it gives CASSLSGARDSPLHF.